This entry lists 26 T cell receptor beta chains sequenced from one sample in a study of post-analysis software for immune sequencing data. General study findings and limits: The study found TRBV5-6, TRBV5-1 and TRBV20-1 among five or six TRBV segments more frequent in patients than controls.

Unique-molecular-identifier-tagged TCR beta cDNA libraries were used. TCRdb recomputed calls from the PCR reads with MiXCR, one row per CDR3 protein. The sample contains some 500,000 distinct CDR3 sequences, under 55% of which appear only once. Antigen specificity for these receptors is unknown. Sequencing was performed on blood. The receptor source for this set is a girl aged 5 to 17 with multiple sclerosis.

The rearrangement links TRBV7-9 to TRBJ2-7; 7 bases match TRBD1. The CDR3 totals 17 residues. After removal of 3 bases from V and 3 bases from J, the junction contained 14 bases not matched to a gene. Germline V lookup: CDR1 SEHNR, CDR2 FQNEAQ (reference sequence). The CDR3 nucleotides are TGTGCCAGCAGCTTTCTTCCTGGGGCAGGGGGTAGCTACGAGCAGTACTTC. Protein product: CASSFLPGAGGSYEQYF.

This clonotype was seen more than once but under ten times. This sequence joins TRBV12-3 or TRBV12-4 and TRBJ2-5; D might be TRBD1 (5 bases). V was cut by 0 bases and J by 1 base, with 15 bases left in between. The CDR3 loop spans 17 amino acids. The CDR3 DNA is TGTGCCAGCAGTTTAGCTTTCACTCGCACAGGCCAAGAGACCCAGTACTTC. Translation: CASSLAFTRTGQETQYF.

The V and J genes are TRBV6-5 and TRBJ1-6; tentative D call: TRBD1 (6 bases). Trimming removed 6 bases at V and 9 bases at J, with 9 bases between. CDR1 MNHEY and CDR2 SVGAGI come from the germline V gene. The CDR3 is 12 residues long. The CDR3 is CASRSQGSPLHF. Written as DNA, the CDR3 is TGTGCCAGCAGATCACAGGGTTCACCCCTCCACTTT.

The chain links TRBV15 to TRBJ2-5; possible D gene TRBD2, 7 bases. This CDR3 has 17 amino acids. V was clipped by 0 bases and J by 3 bases, with 17 bases between them. The germline V gene has CDR1 LNHNV and CDR2 YYDKDF (reference sequence). The CDR3 spells CATSRDLWGGDEETQYF. CDR3 sequence (DNA): TGTGCCACCAGCAGAGATCTATGGGGGGGCGACGAAGAGACCCAGTACTTC.

At least ten counts were recorded for this clonotype. This chain links TRBV12-3 or TRBV12-4 with TRBJ2-6; no reliable D call. The CDR3 totals 14 residues. V was cut by 2 bases and J by 1 base, with 3 bases left in between. The CDR3 DNA is TGTGCCAGCAGTTTACTGTCTGGGGCCAACGTCCTGACTTTC. It encodes CASSLLSGANVLTF.

The chain links TRBV21-1 to TRBJ1-1. TRBV21-1 is recorded as a pseudogene. The CDR3 spans 16 residues. As DNA, the CDR3 is TGTGCCAGCAGCAAAGCGGAGAGGGTGAGGGAGCCTGAAGCTTTCTTT. It codes for CASSKAERVREPEAFF.

This clonotype has just a few counts. The gene calls are TRBV28 and TRBJ2-4; TRBD1 aligns across 8 bases. This CDR3 is built from 20 residues. The germline gives CDR1 MDHEN, CDR2 SYDVKM. V was pared by 5 bases and J by 7 bases, with 25 bases of the junction left unmatched. CDR3 bases: TGTGCCAGCAGTCTTTTTATGACCACTAACAGGGGGGAAGTAAGGAACATTCAGTACTTC. Its translation is CASSLFMTTNRGEVRNIQYF.

This chain links TRBV30 with TRBJ2-5; the D call may be TRBD1 or TRBD2 (5 bases each). There are 13 residues in the CDR3. Germline CDR1 is GTSNPN and CDR2 is SVGIG (reference sequence). Trimming cost V 5 bases and J 2 bases, with 12 bases left between them. In nucleotides, the CDR3 is TGTGCCTGGGGGGGAACAGGTCAAGAGACCCAGTACTTC. It codes for CAWGGTGQETQYF.

This clonotype was observed a handful of times. The junction and the germline gene differ at one end; a read error may be behind it. The V call is TRBV12-3 or TRBV12-4, the J call TRBJ2-4, with 10 nucleotides matching TRBD1. This CDR3 has 14 residues. The CDR3 DNA follows: TGTGCCGGCAGTCCCCGGACAGGGGGAAACATTCAGTACTTC. Encoded protein: CAGSPRTGGNIQYF.

The chain has TRBV12-3 or TRBV12-4 and TRBJ2-3; D gene uncertain. V was clipped by 6 bases and J by 4 bases, with 8 bases between them. This CDR3 region has 12 residues. CDR3 sequence (DNA): TGTGCCAGCAGGCTTTCCGCAGATACGCAGTATTTT. This translates into CASRLSADTQYF.

The rearrangement joins TRBV20-1 to TRBJ1-6, with unresolved D. The CDR3 contains 15 residues. Per the germline V gene, CDR1 is DFQATT and CDR2 is SNEGSKA (reference sequence). Trimming left V 2 bases short and J 6 bases short, with 14 bases between. CDR3 DNA: TGCAGTGCTAGAATGTTCGGGCAGGCTAATTCACCCCTCCACTTT. The encoded protein is CSARMFGQANSPLHF.

A word on this clonotype: The germline gene is not matched at one end of the junction; a read error may be the cause. The V gene is TRBV13, the J gene TRBJ2-1, with 11 positions matching TRBD2. The CDR3 loop spans 16 amino acids. Germline V CDR1 and CDR2: PRHDT, FYEKMQ (reference sequence). The CDR3 spells CAGSLIAGGPIDEQFF. DNA for the CDR3: TGTGCCGGCAGCCTCATAGCGGGAGGGCCCATTGATGAGCAGTTCTTC.

The chain combines TRBV9 with TRBJ1-1; D is possibly TRBD1 (5 bases). There are 14 residues in the CDR3. V lost 0 bases and J lost 3, with 9 bases in between. CDR1 and CDR2 from the germline V gene are SGDLS and YYNGEE. The CDR3 bases are TGTGCCAGCAGCGTAGAAGACAGCTACACTGAAGCTTTCTTT. Protein product: CASSVEDSYTEAFF.

The J gene is TRBJ2-1, the V gene TRBV5-1; TRBD1 is a possible D gene (5 bases). The CDR3 length is 13 residues. Germline V CDR1 and CDR2: SGHRS, YFSETQ. V dropped 0 bases and J dropped 8 bases, with 9 bases sitting between them. The CDR3 is CASSLEQGHEQFF. CDR3 coding DNA: TGCGCCAGCAGCTTGGAGCAGGGCCATGAGCAGTTCTTC.

There are a few counts of this clonotype. J is TRBJ2-7 and V is TRBV14, with D perhaps being TRBD1 or TRBD2 (5 bases each). Trimming took 4 bases from V and 7 from J, leaving 8 bases between them. Germline-derived CDR1 and CDR2 are SGHDN and FVKESK. The length of the CDR3 is 11 residues. The CDR3: CASSRGAEQYF. CDR3 DNA: TGTGCCAGCAGCCGAGGGGCAGAGCAGTACTTC.

This clonotype has just a few counts. The chain is built from TRBV5-1 and TRBJ2-5; D is unclear. There are 12 residues in the CDR3. CDR1 and CDR2 from the germline V gene are SGHRS and YFSETQ. V was trimmed by 7 bases and J by 4 bases, leaving 11 bases between them. In DNA form, the CDR3 reads TGCGCCAGCGGAAACGGTCGAGAGACCCAGTACTTC. Amino acids: CASGNGRETQYF.

This clonotype was seen a few times. V gene TRBV25-1 combines with J gene TRBJ1-2; 7 bases align to TRBD1. CDR3 size: 16 residues. The V and J ends lost 1 base and 2 bases, in that order; junction bases with no gene match: 7. Looked up from germline, CDR1 is MGHDK and CDR2 is SYGVNS. The CDR3 DNA follows: TGTGCCAGCAGTGAATCAGGGGGTAGTATGAACTATGGCTACACCTTC. Translation gives CASSESGGSMNYGYTF.

This clonotype was picked up a small number of times. The chain carries TRBV5-1 and TRBJ1-1; D may be TRBD1 (5 bases). Trimming removed 4 bases at V and 4 bases at J, with 17 bases between. This CDR3 comprises 15 residues. Germline CDR1 reads SGHRS; CDR2 reads YFSETQ. The CDR3, as DNA: TGCGCCAGCAGCCTTGGACCGGCAGGGAGCACTGAAGCTTTCTTT. Encoded protein: CASSLGPAGSTEAFF.

In its sample, this clonotype was seen a few times. The chain has TRBV29-1 and TRBJ1-1; 9 bases agree with TRBD1. The CDR3 consists of 15 residues. Germline CDR1 SQVTM, CDR2 ANQGSEA. J gave up 2 bases and V 7 bases, and 11 bases lay outside the gene matches. Here the CDR3 reads CSGAGTGFLNTEAFF. CDR3 in DNA: TGCAGCGGTGCCGGGACAGGGTTCTTAAACACTGAAGCTTTCTTT.

This chain connects TRBV20-1 to TRBJ1-4; D ambiguous. Per the germline V gene, CDR1 is DFQATT and CDR2 is SNEGSKA (reference sequence). Trimming left V 8 bases short and J 7 bases short, with 20 bases between. The CDR3 totals 14 residues. CDR3: CSSFEPPAIEKLFF. CDR3 DNA sequence: TGCAGTTCCTTTGAACCTCCAGCAATTGAAAAACTGTTTTTT.

The V call is TRBV5-1, the J call TRBJ2-7; D is possibly TRBD1 (6 bases). The CDR3 is 14 amino acids. Trimming shortened V by 4 bases and J by 1 base, and 12 bases separated the two germline ends. Germline assignment: CDR1 SGHRS and CDR2 YFSETQ. Here the CDR3 reads CASSRTVDSYEQYF. The DNA of the CDR3 is TGCGCCAGCAGCCGGACAGTGGATTCCTACGAGCAGTACTTC.

The J gene is TRBJ1-2, the V gene TRBV20-1, with D possibly being TRBD1 (6 bases). The germline V and J ends were trimmed by 0 bases and 5 bases, with 16 bases remaining between them. Germline CDR1 DFQATT, CDR2 SNEGSKA (reference sequence). CDR3 length: 15 amino acids. This chain's CDR3 is CSARDQKGGGYGYTF. In DNA, the CDR3 is TGCAGTGCTAGAGATCAGAAGGGGGGCGGGTATGGCTACACCTTC.

A single count supports this clonotype. The CDR3 nucleotides are TGTGCCAGCAGTTTCTACGAGGCAGGTAACGAGCAGTACTTC. Its protein is CASSFYEAGNEQYF. This chain uses TRBV27 with TRBJ2-5; D ambiguous. The end of the DNA fits TRBJ2-7 better, so the J call may be wrong. Germline values: CDR1 MNHEY, CDR2 SMNVEV (reference sequence). This CDR3 has 14 amino acids.

Only a few counts were recorded for this clonotype. CDR3 residues: CSAGGPGLAGSYNEQFF. The CDR3 DNA is TGCAGTGCTGGAGGCCCCGGGCTAGCGGGCTCCTACAATGAGCAGTTCTTC. This sequence joins TRBV20-1 and TRBJ2-1, with TRBD2 matching over 8 bases. There are 17 residues in the CDR3. Germline V lookup: CDR1 DFQATT, CDR2 SNEGSKA (reference sequence). V lost 5 bases, J lost 0 bases, and 12 bases stayed unmatched.

The CDR3 protein is CASSLYPGTGGHEQYF. In DNA, the CDR3 is TGTGCCAGCAGTTTATACCCCGGGACAGGGGGCCACGAGCAGTACTTC. This chain joins TRBV28 and TRBJ2-5, with 12 positions matching TRBD1. The DNA end is a closer match to TRBJ2-7, so the J assignment may be wrong. CDR3 length equals 16 residues. Germline V gives CDR1 MDHEN, CDR2 SYDVKM.

V is TRBV5-1 and J is TRBJ1-2; possible D gene TRBD1, 5 bases. The CDR3 spans 14 residues. Germline lookup yields CDR1 SGHRS and CDR2 YFSETQ. Trimming left V 3 bases short and J 6 bases short, with 15 bases between. The CDR3 is CASSWGGTSNGYTF. The CDR3 DNA follows: TGCGCCAGCAGCTGGGGGGGGACGTCAAATGGCTACACCTTC.